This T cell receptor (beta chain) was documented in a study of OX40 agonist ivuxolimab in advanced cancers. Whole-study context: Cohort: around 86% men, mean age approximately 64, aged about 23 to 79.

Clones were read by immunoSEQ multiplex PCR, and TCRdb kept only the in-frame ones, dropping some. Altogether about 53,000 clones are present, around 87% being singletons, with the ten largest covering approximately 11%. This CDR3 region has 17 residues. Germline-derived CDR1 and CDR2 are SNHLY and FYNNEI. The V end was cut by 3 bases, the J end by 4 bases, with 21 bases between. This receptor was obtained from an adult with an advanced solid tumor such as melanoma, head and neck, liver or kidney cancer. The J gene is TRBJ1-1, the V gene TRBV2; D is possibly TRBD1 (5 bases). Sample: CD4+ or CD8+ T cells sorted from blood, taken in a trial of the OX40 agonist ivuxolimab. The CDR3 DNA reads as TGTGCCAGCAGTGATGGTGGGGCCACGGTAGGTCGCACTGAAGCTTTCTTT. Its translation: CASSDGGATVGRTEAFF.